This T cell receptor (delta chain) was recovered during a study of gamma delta lymphoproliferative disorders and STAT genes (dated by TCRdb to the late 2010s). At the level of the whole study: Gamma-chain libraries were prepared from at least 50 ng of genomic DNA using the LymphoTrack Dx TCRG Assay. Because no corresponding Invivoscribe delta assay was available, delta-chain libraries were prepared according to the EuroClonality-NGS working group standard operating procedure. To confirm results, a couple of gamma-chain samples and all delta-chain samples were sequenced twice. The study profiled TCR gamma and delta CDR3 repertoires by deep sequencing in Tgammadelta lymphoproliferative disease patients and healthy controls, within a larger immunophenotypic and STAT-mutation study. Study-wide findings and limitations: Almost every major gamma and delta clonotype in patients was public, meaning shared with at least one healthy donor, and only two gamma clonotypes were private to disease. When whole repertoires were clustered, gamma repertoires from patients grouped apart from those of healthy controls, but delta repertoires did not separate between the groups. T cells in controls likely covered a range of maturation stages, whereas leukemic cells were skewed toward terminal effectors, which could potentially limit comparisons between patients and controls. According to the authors, NGS specificity may be reduced at low frequencies, so whether leukemic clones are public or private needs confirmation.

For both patients and controls, peripheral blood mononuclear cells were isolated, and the genomic DNA from these cells was used for TCR sequencing. Controls were approximately 23 healthy adult blood donors, with a median age of approximately 64 years and about 12 males and around eleven females, matched to patients for age and sex. Concerning this clone itself: There is no known antigen for this receptor. The mismatch at residue 13 between this DNA's translation and the TCRdb protein of a much larger clone likely reflects a read error; the protein shown is translated from the DNA.

In both library preparation methods, multiplex PCR was run with primers aimed at the conserved V and J regions of the TCR genes. After purification and pooling, the amplicons were sequenced on an Illumina MiSeq platform. The authors processed their data as follows. V(D)J alignment, clonotype assembly and translation were done with MiXCR, while functionality assessment and CDR3 repertoire analyses were done with VDJtools. CDR3 was defined per IMGT, and analyses were restricted to productive sequences using functional genes, excluding ORF genes and pseudogenes. Identical amino acid CDR3s of major clonotypes (frequency >=5%) were searched for across all patients and controls using a custom Python script. To compare clonotype frequencies between patients and controls, a one-sided non-parametric Wilcoxon test was applied. TCRdb reprocessed the public data with the CATT caller; entries with the same nucleotide sequence were combined afterwards. V and J calls and clone size were set by TCRdb, not the authors. This sample comprises roughly 3,600 delta-chain clones, 0.85% to 1.2% of them detected only once. The top ten clonotypes cover 20% to 30% of the sample.

CDR1 and CDR2 (GEAIGNYY, EKD) derive from the germline V gene. Reading from cysteine to phenylalanine, the CDR3 counts 21 amino acids. The DNA shown is the 63-base CDR3, in frame from base 1. Ends trimmed: V by 0 bases, J by 0 bases; bases unmatched to a gene: 21. The TCR sequence derives from a human donor in good health. The rearranged segments are TRDV2 and TRDJ1; TRDD3 fits 7 bases in the junction. Sequencing was carried out using blood. CDR3 reads: CACDTDLVDTRQAFYTDKLIF. In nucleotides, the sequence is TGTGCCTGTGACACCGACTTGGTGGATACGCGTCAAGCTTTTTACACCGATAAACTCATCTTT.